The clone carrying this T cell receptor beta chain showed up just a few times. What it binds is unknown. The record originates from a study of T-cell reconstitution after alpha-beta-depleted transplantation in children. Findings and limits, study-wide: T-cell counts and diversity were attributed mostly to newly produced T cells one year after transplant.

The TCRbeta library incorporated unique molecular identifiers. TCRdb recomputed calls from the PCR reads with MiXCR, one row per CDR3 protein. The sample shows about 340,000 distinct CDR3 sequences, roughly 16% of them seen only once. The V gene lost 3 bases and the J gene lost 5 bases, with 8 bases spanning the gap. The CDR3 has 12 residues. Per germline, CDR1 DFQATT and CDR2 SNEGSKA (reference sequence). Here the sequenced sample was PBMCs, mostly from graft donor cells, taken 360 days after TCRalphabeta/CD19-depleted stem cell transplant. The gene calls are TRBV20-1 and TRBJ2-4; maybe TRBD2 (5 bases). The sequence came from a male patient aged 2 to 9 who had a stem cell transplant for acute lymphoblastic leukemia, so the T cells may come from the graft donor. The CDR3 spells CSASGIENIQYF. CDR3 coding DNA: TGCAGTGCTAGCGGGATTGAAAACATTCAGTACTTC.